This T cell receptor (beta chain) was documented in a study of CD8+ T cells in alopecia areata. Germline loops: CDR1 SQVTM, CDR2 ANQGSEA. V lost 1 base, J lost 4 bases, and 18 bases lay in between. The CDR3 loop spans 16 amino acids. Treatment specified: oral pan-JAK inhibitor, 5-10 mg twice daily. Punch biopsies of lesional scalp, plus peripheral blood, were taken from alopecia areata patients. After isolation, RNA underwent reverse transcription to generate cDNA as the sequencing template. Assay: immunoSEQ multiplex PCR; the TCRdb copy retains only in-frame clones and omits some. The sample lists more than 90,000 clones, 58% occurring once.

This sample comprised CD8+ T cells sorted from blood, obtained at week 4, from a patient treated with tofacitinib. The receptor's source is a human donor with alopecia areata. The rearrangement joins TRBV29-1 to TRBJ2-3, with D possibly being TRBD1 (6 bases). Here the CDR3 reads CSVEGIQGPEADTQYF. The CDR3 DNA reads TGCAGCGTTGAAGGTATACAGGGACCAGAGGCAGATACGCAGTATTTT.